Presented here are 10 T cell receptor beta chains from one specimen sequenced in a study of cytomegalovirus exposure and HLA in healthy donors. In the PCR, 60 Vbeta and 13 Jbeta primers were used. Sequenced by immunoSEQ multiplex PCR; TCRdb stores in-frame clones only, minus some. The data hold under 80,000 clones, with 65% to 70% observed a single time. The sample taken for sequencing was PBMCs. These receptors originate from a woman aged 25 to 39 in good health and CMV-seronegative.

Written as DNA, the CDR3 is TGTGCCAGCAGCTTGACAGACTCCTACGAGCAGTACTTC. It codes for CASSLTDSYEQYF. The V gene is TRBV5-5, the J gene TRBJ2-7; D gene ambiguous. V was shortened by 1 base and J by 0 bases, with 5 bases between the two germline ends. CDR1 and CDR2 (germline): SGHKS, YYEKEE (reference sequence). The CDR3 is made up of 13 amino acids.

This clone was counted a single time. V gene TRBV7-2 combines with J gene TRBJ1-1, with D unclear. Trimming took off 3 bases at V and 1 base at J, with 12 bases between the two ends. This CDR3 has 15 amino acids. From germline, CDR1 is SGHTA and CDR2 FQGNSA. The CDR3 loop is CASSLKMGRNTEAFF. The CDR3 bases are TGTGCCAGCAGCTTGAAAATGGGGAGGAACACTGAAGCTTTCTTT.

This clone has only a few counts. The V call is TRBV6-5, the J call TRBJ2-1; 10 positions agree with TRBD2. This CDR3 is built from 15 residues. Trimming took 6 bases from V and 7 from J; bases not matched to a gene: 9. CDR1 and CDR2 from the germline V gene are MNHEY and SVGAGI. In DNA form, the CDR3 reads TGTGCCAGCAGCCCGAGCGGGGGGGCCGGAAATGAGCAGTTCTTC. Residues: CASSPSGGAGNEQFF.

This sequence joins TRBV5-1 and TRBJ2-1; TRBD2 matches at 10 bases. This CDR3 spans 15 amino acids. The J segment lost 8 bases and the V segment lost 0 bases, leaving 5 bases of the junction unmatched. Germline V gives CDR1 SGHRS, CDR2 YFSETQ. In DNA, the CDR3 is TGCGCCAGCAGCTTGGAGGGACTAGCGCTCGATGAGCAGTTCTTC. Translating it yields CASSLEGLALDEQFF.

This chain connects TRBV6-6 to TRBJ2-7; TRBD2 might be the D (6 bases). CDR1 and CDR2 (germline): MNHNY, SVGAGI (reference sequence). Trimming left V 4 bases short and J 3 bases short, with 13 bases between. There are 14 residues in the CDR3. The CDR3 DNA follows: TGTGCCAGCAGTTGGATGGGGGGTTACTACGAGCAGTACTTC. Its protein is CASSWMGGYYEQYF.

In this sample, this clone turned up a few times. This chain connects TRBV7-2 to TRBJ2-2; TRBD2 might be the D (6 bases). Trimming removed 4 bases at V and 8 bases at J, with 17 bases between. Germline loops: CDR1 SGHTA, CDR2 FQGNSA. CDR3 length: 15 residues. CDR3 residues: CASSSSGLLGGELFF. The CDR3 DNA follows: TGTGCCAGCAGCTCATCGGGACTGCTTGGGGGGGAGCTGTTTTTT.

V usage is TRBV6-5 and J usage is TRBJ2-3; D is perhaps TRBD2 (7 bases). This CDR3 contains 14 residues. V was pared by 6 bases and J by 6 bases, with 16 bases between. Germline-derived CDR1 and CDR2 are MNHEY and SVGAGI. The CDR3, as DNA: TGTGCCAGCAGACGGGGGGCAGGGGAGGATACGCAGTATTTT. Translated, it gives CASRRGAGEDTQYF.

This chain connects TRBV2 to TRBJ1-3; the D gene is possibly TRBD1 (6 bases). In germline, CDR1 is SNHLY, CDR2 FYNNEI. The V end was cut by 7 bases, the J end by 0 bases, with 13 bases between. This CDR3 has 15 amino acids. In nucleotides, the CDR3 is TGTGCCAGCACTCCGGACAGCTACTCTGGAAACACCATATATTTT. Its protein product is CASTPDSYSGNTIYF.

V is TRBV19 and J is TRBJ1-5, with 8 bases identical to TRBD1. Germline V gives CDR1 LNHDA, CDR2 SQIVND (reference sequence). J lost 3 bases, V lost 7 bases, and 8 bases had no gene match. CDR3 length: 15 residues. The CDR3 DNA reads as TGTGCCAGTACCAGAACCAGGGGGCACAATCAGCCCCAGCATTTT. Its protein is CASTRTRGHNQPQHF.

V gene TRBV5-1 combines with J gene TRBJ1-4, with 8 bases matching TRBD1. Germline CDR1 reads SGHRS; CDR2 reads YFSETQ. The CDR3 is 15 amino acids. Trimming at V came to 4 bases and at J to 6 bases, leaving 8 bases not matched to a gene. The CDR3: CASSVRGRRDEKLFF. The CDR3 DNA reads TGCGCCAGCAGCGTCAGGGGGCGAAGAGATGAAAAACTGTTTTTT. Together with reference TRBV5-1 and TRBJ1-4, the CDR3 gives the full variable domain: KAGVTQTPRYLIKTRGQQVTLSCSPISGHRSVSWYQQTPGQGLQFLFEYFSETQRNKGNFPGRFSGRQFSNSRSEMNVSTLELGDSALYLCASSVRGRRDEKLFFGSGTQLSVL.